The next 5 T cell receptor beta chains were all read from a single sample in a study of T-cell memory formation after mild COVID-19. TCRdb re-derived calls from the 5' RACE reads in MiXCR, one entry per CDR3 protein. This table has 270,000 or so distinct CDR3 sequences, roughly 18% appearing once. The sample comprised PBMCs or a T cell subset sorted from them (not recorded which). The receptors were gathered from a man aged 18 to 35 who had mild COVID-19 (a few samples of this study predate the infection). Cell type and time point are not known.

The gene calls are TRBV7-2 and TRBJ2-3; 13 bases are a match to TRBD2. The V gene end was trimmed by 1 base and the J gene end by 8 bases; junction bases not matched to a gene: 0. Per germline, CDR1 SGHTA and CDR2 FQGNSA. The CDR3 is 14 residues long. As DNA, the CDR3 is TGTGCCAGCAGCTTAGGGACTAGCGGGGGTACGCAGTATTTT. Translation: CASSLGTSGGTQYF.

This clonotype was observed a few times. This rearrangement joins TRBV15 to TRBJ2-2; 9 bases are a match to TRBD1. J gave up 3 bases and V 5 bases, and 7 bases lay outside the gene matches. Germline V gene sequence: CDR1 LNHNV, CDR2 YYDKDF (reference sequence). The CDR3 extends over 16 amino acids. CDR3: CATSDPGTGYTGELFF. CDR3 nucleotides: TGTGCCACCAGCGACCCCGGGACAGGGTACACCGGGGAGCTGTTTTTT.

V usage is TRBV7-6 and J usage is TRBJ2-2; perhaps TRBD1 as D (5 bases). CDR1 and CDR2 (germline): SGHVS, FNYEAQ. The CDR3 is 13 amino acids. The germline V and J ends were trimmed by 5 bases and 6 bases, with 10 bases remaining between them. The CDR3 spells CASSPLGAGELFF. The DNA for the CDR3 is TGTGCCAGCAGCCCCCTAGGGGCCGGGGAGCTGTTTTTT.

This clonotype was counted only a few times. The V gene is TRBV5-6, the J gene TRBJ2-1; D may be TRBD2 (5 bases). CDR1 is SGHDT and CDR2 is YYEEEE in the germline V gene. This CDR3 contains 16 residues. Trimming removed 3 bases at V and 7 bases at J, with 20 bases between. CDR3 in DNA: TGTGCCAGCAGCTCCCGTGGAAGCGGTTTCCGGAATGAGCAGTTCTTC. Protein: CASSSRGSGFRNEQFF.

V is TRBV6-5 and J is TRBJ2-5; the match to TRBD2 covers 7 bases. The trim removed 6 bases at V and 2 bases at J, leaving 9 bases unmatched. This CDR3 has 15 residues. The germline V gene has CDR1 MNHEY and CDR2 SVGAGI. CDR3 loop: CASRLSWGGQETQYF. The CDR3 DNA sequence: TGTGCCAGCAGGCTATCGTGGGGGGGACAAGAGACCCAGTACTTC.